Listed below are T cell receptor beta chains from one sample, sequenced in a study of blood T cell repertoires in COVID-19. The table came from immunoSEQ multiplex PCR; TCRdb's copy has only in-frame clones and leaves some out. The data hold tens of thousands of clones, with around 81% observed a single time. Sequences were obtained from peripheral blood. These receptors were obtained from a woman over 75 with COVID-19, enrolled during active disease. The CDR3 runs from the conserved cysteine through the conserved F or W. A D gene is named only where the DNA matches it firmly. Clone size, where shown, is once, few, many, or a class for clones that have expanded.

J | D | V | size | DNA | CDR3
TRBJ2-7 | TRBD1 | TRBV7-9 | once | TGTGCCAGCACAGGGGGCGGTACGAACGAGCAGTACTTC | CASTGGGTNEQYF
TRBJ2-7 | NA | TRBV9 | NA | TGTGCCAGCAGCCCCGCGACTACCCCCTACGAGCAGTACTTC | CASSPATTPYEQYF
TRBJ2-7 | TRBD1 | TRBV7-6 | NA | TGTGCCAGCAGCTTAGCCAGGGGGCTCTACGAGCAGTACTTC | CASSLARGLYEQYF
TRBJ2-5 | NA | TRBV5-1 | NA | TGCGCCAGCAGCAAACAACAGGGCCGACAAGAGACCCAGTACTTC | CASSKQQGRQETQYF
TRBJ1-6 | TRBD1 | TRBV5-6 | NA | TGTGCCAGCAGCTTTGGGACAGGGAATTCACCCCTCCACTTT | CASSFGTGNSPLHF
TRBJ2-1 | NA | TRBV7-2 | NA | TGTGCCAGCAGCTTATGGGGCACAGGTGACAATGAGCAGTTCTTC | CASSLWGTGDNEQFF
TRBJ1-2 | TRBD1 | TRBV9 | NA | TGTGCCAGCAGCCCCACAGGGGGTAACTATGGCTACACCTTC | CASSPTGGNYGYTF
TRBJ2-1 | TRBD1 | TRBV19 | NA | TGTGCCAGTACCCCGAGGACAGGGGATGACAATGAGCAGTTCTTC | CASTPRTGDDNEQFF
TRBJ2-3 | NA | TRBV24-1 | NA | TGTGCCACCAGTGTCTCTGATACGCAGTATTTT | CATSVSDTQYF
TRBJ2-1 | TRBD2 | TRBV6-7 | NA | TGTGCCAGCAGTTACTCGGGACTAGCGGGAGGTCCAGGGTTCGAGCAGTTCTTC | CASSYSGLAGGPGFEQFF
TRBJ1-5 | NA | TRBV6-5 | NA | TGTGCCAGCCAGACAGTTAGCAATCAGCCCCAGCATTTT | CASQTVSNQPQHF
TRBJ2-7 | NA | TRBV2 | NA | TGTGCCAGCAAAGCACAGGAAGGGACCTACGAGCAGTACTTC | CASKAQEGTYEQYF
TRBJ2-7 | NA | TRBV3-1/TRBV3-2 | NA | TGTGCCAGCAGCCAAGTAGAATACGAGCAGTACTTC | CASSQVEYEQYF
TRBJ1-5 | TRBD1 | TRBV19 | NA | TGTGCCAGTAGTAAAACTGGACAGGGCAACAATCAGCCCCAGCATTTT | CASSKTGQGNNQPQHF
TRBJ2-5 | TRBD2 | TRBV4-2 | few | TGTGCCAGCAGCCAAGAGAGCGGGAGGGCCTCGGAGACCCAGTACTTC | CASSQESGRASETQYF
TRBJ2-2 | TRBD2 | TRBV24-1 | once | TGTGCCACCAGTGCCGAGTCCGGGACTAGCGGGAGGTTGGCGAACACCGGGGAGCTGTTTTTT | CATSAESGTSGRLANTGELFF
TRBJ2-7 | TRBD2 | TRBV28 | medium-sized | TGTGCCAGCAGTTCTAGCGGAGACGGCTACGAGCAGTACTTC | CASSSSGDGYEQYF
TRBJ1-2 | NA | TRBV28 | NA | TGTGCCAGCAGTTTCCATTTCGGGGGCTACACCTTC | CASSFHFGGYTF
TRBJ1-2 | NA | TRBV30 | NA | TGTGCCTGGAGAAAGGGGGGGTCTACTAACTATGGCTACACCTTC | CAWRKGGSTNYGYTF
TRBJ2-3 | NA | TRBV3-1/TRBV3-2 | NA | TGTGCCAGCAGTTACAGGAAAGGGGGGGCAGATACGCAGTATTTT | CASSYRKGGADTQYF
TRBJ2-7 | NA | TRBV29-1 | few | TGCAGCGTTGAATCCAGAAACACCTACGAGCAGTACTTC | CSVESRNTYEQYF
TRBJ2-2 | NA | TRBV19 | NA | TGTGCCAGTAGACTTATTACCGGGGAGCTGTTTTTT | CASRLITGELFF
TRBJ1-6 | NA | TRBV3-1/TRBV3-2 | NA | TGTGCCAGCAGCCAAGGCCAGACAGCCAAGCGACTCTCACCCCTCCACTTT | CASSQGQTAKRLSPLHF
TRBJ2-7 | NA | TRBV5-1 | NA | TGCGCCAGCAGCTTCGGGTCTATTATGCGTCAGACTCCTTCAGAGCAGTACTTC | CASSFGSIMRQTPSEQYF
TRBJ1-5 | NA | TRBV27 | once | TGTGCCAGCAGTTTAGCGGGGAGCAATCAGCCCCAGCATTTT | CASSLAGSNQPQHF
TRBJ2-7 | TRBD2 | TRBV19 | once | TGTGCCAGCCAACTAGCGGGAGGGTACGAGCAGTACTTC | CASQLAGGYEQYF
TRBJ1-5 | NA | TRBV19 | NA | TGTGCCAGTATCAACCAGGGTTATAGCAATCAGCCCCAGCATTTT | CASINQGYSNQPQHF
TRBJ1-5 | NA | TRBV21-1 | few | TGTGCCAGCAGCAAAGTCGGTGTGGGACAGAGCAATCAGCCCCAGCATTTT | CASSKVGVGQSNQPQHF
TRBJ1-2 | TRBD1 | TRBV20-1 | few | TGCAGTGCTAGTCACAGGGGTGCCTATGGCTACACCTTC | CSASHRGAYGYTF
TRBJ1-4 | NA | TRBV19 | NA | TGTGCCAGTAGTGGGGCGGCTTCGACAACTAATGAAAAACTGTTTTTT | CASSGAASTTNEKLFF
TRBJ2-7 | TRBD1 | TRBV9 | NA | TGTGCCAGCAGCCACCCAGGGGGCATGGTAGGCGAGCAGTACTTC | CASSHPGGMVGEQYF
TRBJ2-7 | NA | TRBV2 | NA | TGTGCCAGCAGTGAAGCGCCTCAGGGTCCCGTCTACGAGCAGTACTTC | CASSEAPQGPVYEQYF
TRBJ2-7 | TRBD1 | TRBV24-1 | NA | TGTGCCACCAGTGATTCCAGGGGGCGTCACTACGAGCAGTACTTC | CATSDSRGRHYEQYF
TRBJ1-6 | NA | TRBV5-4 | NA | TGTGCCAGCAGCGTCGAGGGGGTTAGGTCACCCCTCCACTTT | CASSVEGVRSPLHF
TRBJ2-5 | TRBD1 | TRBV28 | NA | TGTGCCAGCAGACCAGGGGGCACATTCCAAGAGACCCAGTACTTC | CASRPGGTFQETQYF
TRBJ2-7 | TRBD1 | TRBV9 | NA | TGTGCCAGCAGCGTAGATGACAGGGGCTACTACGAGCAGTACTTC | CASSVDDRGYYEQYF
TRBJ2-3 | NA | TRBV14 | NA | TGTGCCAGCAGCCCTTTGACAGGGAGGACAGATACGCAGTATTTT | CASSPLTGRTDTQYF
TRBJ1-2 | NA | TRBV3-1/TRBV3-2 | NA | TGTGCCAGCAGCCAAGACGGCAGGGCCTATGGCTACACCTTC | CASSQDGRAYGYTF
TRBJ2-4 | TRBD1 | TRBV6-5 | once | TGTGCCAGCAGTAAGGGGGCCTCAGCCAAAAACATTCAGTACTTC | CASSKGASAKNIQYF
TRBJ2-1 | TRBD1 | TRBV9 | NA | TGTGCCAGCAGAAAGGGACAGGGGATGGAGGATGAGCAGTTCTTC | CASRKGQGMEDEQFF
TRBJ2-7 | TRBD1 | TRBV6-5 | NA | TGTGCCAGCCGAGGACAGGGGGGACGCGAGCAGTACTTC | CASRGQGGREQYF
TRBJ1-2 | NA | TRBV5-1 | NA | TGCGCCAGCGTCCGTGGAGATATCTCAGAGGGCTACACCTTC | CASVRGDISEGYTF
TRBJ2-1 | NA | TRBV12-3/TRBV12-4 | NA | TGTGCCAGCAGTGTCTATTCTGAGCAGTTCTTC | CASSVYSEQFF
TRBJ1-1 | NA | TRBV14 | NA | TGTGCCAGCAGCCAAGATAGGGCCCGGGGGACTGAAGCTTTCTTT | CASSQDRARGTEAFF
TRBJ2-1 | NA | TRBV12-3/TRBV12-4 | NA | TGTGCCAGCAGTTTGACCCAGGGAAATGAGCAGTTCTTC | CASSLTQGNEQFF
TRBJ1-5 | TRBD1 | TRBV19 | once | TGTGCCAGTAGTTCTTATGACAGGGCTCAGCCCCAGCATTTT | CASSSYDRAQPQHF
TRBJ2-3 | NA | TRBV18 | NA | TGTGCCAGCTCAAGAGTAACCAGCACAGATACGCAGTATTTT | CASSRVTSTDTQYF
TRBJ2-7 | TRBD2 | TRBV15 | few | TGTGCCACCAGCAGAGATCAGGGTGGTAGCGGGAAAGCTAACGAGCAGTACTTC | CATSRDQGGSGKANEQYF
TRBJ2-7 | TRBD2 | TRBV6-5 | NA | TGTGCCAGCAGTTACTCGAGTTGGCGGGAGGGCCACGAGCAGTACTTC | CASSYSSWREGHEQYF
TRBJ1-3 | NA | TRBV7-9 | few | TGTGCCAGCATGGCCGCCGGGGTCTCTGGAAACACCATATATTTT | CASMAAGVSGNTIYF